This T cell receptor (beta chain) was documented in a study of blood T cell repertoires in COVID-19. At the level of the study: Acute and convalescent COVID-19 samples came from the United States, Italy and Spain. PBMCs, B-cell-depleted T cells, or T cells were the source of the cDNA or gDNA that made up the material.

This CDR3 has 15 residues. Germline V gene lookup returns CDR1 KGHSH and CDR2 LQKENI. Trimming shortened V by 3 bases and J by 4 bases, and 12 bases separated the two germline ends. This clone was seen a single time. As processed by the authors: Nucleated cell number was recorded as an estimate derived from reference gene primer amplification. Sequencing used immunoSEQ multiplex PCR; TCRdb keeps in-frame clones, though not all of them. V and J calls and clone size are as listed in that table; D and trimming were resolved from the DNA. The repertoire has under 50,000 clones, approximately 80% of them found once; the top ten carry roughly 7%.

The sequenced sample consisted of peripheral blood. The source is a man aged 35 to 55 with acute or convalescent COVID-19. The V and J genes are TRBV18 and TRBJ1-4; D is perhaps TRBD1 (6 bases). The CDR3, as DNA: TGTGCCAGCTCACCCGGGGGGCAGTTTAATGAAAAACTGTTTTTT. This sequence encodes CASSPGGQFNEKLFF.